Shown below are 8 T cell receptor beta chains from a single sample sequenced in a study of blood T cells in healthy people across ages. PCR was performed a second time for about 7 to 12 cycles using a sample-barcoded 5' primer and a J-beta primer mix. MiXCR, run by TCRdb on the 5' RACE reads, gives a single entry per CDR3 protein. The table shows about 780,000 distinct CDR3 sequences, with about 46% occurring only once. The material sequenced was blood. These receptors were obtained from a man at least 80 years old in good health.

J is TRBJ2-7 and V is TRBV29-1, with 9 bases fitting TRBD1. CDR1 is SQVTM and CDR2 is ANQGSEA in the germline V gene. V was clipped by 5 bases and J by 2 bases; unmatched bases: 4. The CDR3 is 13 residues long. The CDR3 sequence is CSVRRTGAYEQYF. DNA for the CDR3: TGCAGCGTTCGGCGGACAGGGGCCTACGAGCAGTACTTC.

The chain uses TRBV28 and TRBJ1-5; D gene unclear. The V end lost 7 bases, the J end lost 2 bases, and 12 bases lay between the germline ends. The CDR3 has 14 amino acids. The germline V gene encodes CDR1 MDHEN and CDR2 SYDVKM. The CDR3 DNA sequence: TGTGCCAGCACCGACGTCCCCCGCAATCAGCCCCAGCATTTT. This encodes CASTDVPRNQPQHF.

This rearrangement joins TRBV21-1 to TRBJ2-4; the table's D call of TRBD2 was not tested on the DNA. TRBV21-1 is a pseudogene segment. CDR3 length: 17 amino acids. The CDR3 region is CASSKTPFSQGRWEQYF. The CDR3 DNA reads TGTGCCAGCAGCAAAACCCCGTTTTCGCAGGGCCGATGGGAGCAGTACTTC.

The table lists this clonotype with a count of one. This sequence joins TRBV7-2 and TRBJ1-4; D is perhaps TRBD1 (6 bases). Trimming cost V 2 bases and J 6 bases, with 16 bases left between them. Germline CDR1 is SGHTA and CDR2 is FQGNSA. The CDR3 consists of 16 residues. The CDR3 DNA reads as TGTGCCAGCAGCTTATGGGGCGGGGCAGGGGATGAAAAACTGTTTTTT. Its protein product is CASSLWGGAGDEKLFF.

The CDR3 here is CASSFSGTGNYNEQYF. The CDR3 DNA follows: TGTGCCAGCAGTTTCTCCGGGACAGGGAACTACAATGAGCAGTACTTC. This rearrangement joins TRBV27 to TRBJ2-1; 9 bases map to TRBD1. The J call may be in error: the DNA end matches TRBJ2-7 better. The CDR3 consists of 16 residues. Per the germline V gene, CDR1 is MNHEY and CDR2 is SMNVEV (reference sequence).

The CDR3 protein is CASKALEGGNTIYF. The CDR3 DNA sequence: TGTGCCAGCAAGGCTCTGGAAGGTGGAAACACCATATATTTT. The chain has TRBV5-6 and TRBJ1-3; D is unresolved. V was cut by 6 bases and J by 3 bases, with 13 bases left in between. This CDR3 region has 14 residues. The V gene's germline CDR1 is SGHDT and CDR2 YYEEEE.

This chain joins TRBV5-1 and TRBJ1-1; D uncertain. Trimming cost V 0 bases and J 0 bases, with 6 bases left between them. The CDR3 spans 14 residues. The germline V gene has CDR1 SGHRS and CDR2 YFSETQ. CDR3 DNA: TGCGCCAGCAGCTTGGACGTAATGAACACTGAAGCTTTCTTT. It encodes CASSLDVMNTEAFF.

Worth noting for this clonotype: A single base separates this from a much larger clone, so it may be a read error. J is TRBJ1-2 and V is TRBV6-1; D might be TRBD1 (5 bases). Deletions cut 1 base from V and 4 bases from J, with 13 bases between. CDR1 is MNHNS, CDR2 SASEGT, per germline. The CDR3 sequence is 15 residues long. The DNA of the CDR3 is TGTGCCAGCAGTGAAGATGGGGGAGCTGGCTATGGCTACACCTTC. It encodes CASSEDGGAGYGYTF.